This T cell receptor beta chain appears in the sequencing data of a study of CD8 T cells in Susac syndrome. Study conclusions and caveats: In its TCR sequencing and HLA analysis, the study acknowledged that the number of individuals was relatively small.

This clonotype turned up a few times. As yet, its antigen is unknown. Germline assignment: CDR1 SGHVS and CDR2 FNYEAQ. The V gene lost 3 bases and the J gene lost 1 base, with 14 bases spanning the gap. The CDR3 runs 16 residues. An input of roughly 0.5 to 1 ug of RNA was subjected to reverse transcription using random hexamers. TCR beta CDR3 was amplified by immunoSEQ covering 54 Vbeta and 13 Jbeta. TCRdb re-analysed the immunoSEQ multiplex PCR reads in MiXCR, keeping a single row per CDR3 protein. Of 250,000 to 300,000 distinct CDR3 sequences listed, roughly 85% are singletons. This receptor was obtained from a human donor with multiple sclerosis. The sample taken for sequencing was CD8+ T cells from PBMCs. This chain links TRBV7-6 with TRBJ2-3; the D is unclear. CDR3 nucleotides: TGTGCCAGCAGCTTGGTCCCGCTCAGGCGCACAGATACGCAGTATTTT. Its translation is CASSLVPLRRTDTQYF.